The TCR beta chain under discussion was sequenced for a study of blood T cell repertoires in COVID-19. Study as a whole: Donors in the United States, Italy and Spain gave samples during acute or convalescent COVID-19.

The data were produced by immunoSEQ multiplex PCR, yet TCRdb's version contains in-frame clones alone and is incomplete. In the table there are roughly 230,000 clones, roughly nine tenths of which are singletons. Trimming shortened V by 4 bases and J by 6 bases, and 10 bases separated the two germline ends. The CDR3 runs 12 residues. Germline V CDR1 and CDR2: SGDLS, YYNGEE. Sequencing was carried out using PBMCs or T cells enriched from blood (not recorded which). The clonotype comes from a woman aged 25-40 years with acute COVID-19. The chain joins TRBV9 to TRBJ1-2, with unresolved D. This chain's CDR3 is CASSRGGHGYTF. The CDR3 DNA reads TGTGCCAGCAGCCGGGGTGGCCATGGCTACACCTTC.